This TCR beta chain stems from a study of regulatory T cells in long-lasting Graves disease. Findings and limits, study-wide: Possibly, accuracy suffered from the small sample size. TCR diversity in persistent Graves' patients was below that of newly diagnosed ones.

Trimming took off 0 bases at V and 7 bases at J, with 16 bases between the two ends. CDR3 length: 15 amino acids. The germline CDR1 and CDR2 sequences are GTSNPN and SVGIG (reference sequence). Time point reported: persistent/refractory GD, antithyroid drugs over 5 years with positive TRAb. PBMC RNA was the source of the TCR library. To make TCR beta libraries, researchers used iRepertoire HTBI primers and Arm-PCR of CDR3 regions. One entry per CDR3 protein results from TCRdb running MiXCR on the multiplex PCR reads. The repertoire has 300,000 to 400,000 distinct CDR3 sequences, 15% to 20% of them found once; the top ten carry less than 35%. On this clonotype itself: What it binds is unknown.

The V gene is TRBV30, the J gene TRBJ1-5; possible D gene TRBD1, 5 bases. The receptor comes from a female donor with Graves disease. The sample was peripheral blood mononuclear cells (PBMCs), taken when the disease was refractory, from a patient treated with antithyroid drugs. Here the CDR3 DNA reads TGTGCCTGGAGTGTAGGAGGGGCGATCCGGCAGCCCCAGCATTTT. Its translation: CAWSVGGAIRQPQHF.